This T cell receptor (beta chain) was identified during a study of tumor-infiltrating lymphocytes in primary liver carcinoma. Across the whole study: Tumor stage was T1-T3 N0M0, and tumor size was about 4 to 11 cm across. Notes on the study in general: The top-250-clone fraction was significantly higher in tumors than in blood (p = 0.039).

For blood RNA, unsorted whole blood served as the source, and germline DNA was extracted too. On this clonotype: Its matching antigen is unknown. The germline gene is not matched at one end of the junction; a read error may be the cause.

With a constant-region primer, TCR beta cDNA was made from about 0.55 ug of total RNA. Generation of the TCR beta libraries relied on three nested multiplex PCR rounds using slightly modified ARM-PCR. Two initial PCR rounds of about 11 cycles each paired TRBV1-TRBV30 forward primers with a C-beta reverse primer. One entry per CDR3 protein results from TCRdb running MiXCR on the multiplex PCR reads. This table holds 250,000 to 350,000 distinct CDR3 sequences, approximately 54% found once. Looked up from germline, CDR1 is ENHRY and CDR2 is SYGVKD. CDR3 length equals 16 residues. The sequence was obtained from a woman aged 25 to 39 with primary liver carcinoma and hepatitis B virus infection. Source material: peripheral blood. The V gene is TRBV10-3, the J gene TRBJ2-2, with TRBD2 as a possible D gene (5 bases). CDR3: CAISESHNLNIGDLFF. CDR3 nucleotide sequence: TGTGCCATCAGTGAGTCCCACAATTTGAACATCGGGGATCTGTTTTTT.